This T cell receptor beta chain was sequenced for a study of siplizumab effects on memory and regulatory T cells. The study, taken as a whole, reports: In siplizumab cultures, the suppressive function of proliferating Tregs remained unconfirmed.

TCR templates numbering 90,000 to 100,000 were assayed per sample. Method: immunoSEQ multiplex PCR; TCRdb's copy keeps in-frame clones and lacks some. This table holds 70,000 to 90,000 clones, 85% to 90% found once. This CDR3 contains 14 residues. Germline loops: CDR1 SGDLS, CDR2 YYNGEE. V was pared by 3 bases and J by 2 bases, with 4 bases of the junction left unmatched. A word on this clone: What it binds is unknown.

This sequence originates from a human donor in good health. The specimen was CD4+ T cells sorted from blood. The chain has TRBV9 and TRBJ1-1; 7 nucleotides agree with TRBD1. CDR3 sequence reads: CASSAGQLNTEAFF. CDR3 nucleotide sequence: TGTGCCAGCAGCGCGGGACAGCTTAACACTGAAGCTTTCTTT.